The T cell receptor beta chain described here comes from a study of T cell clonality in common variable immunodeficiency. Study-level results: Common variable immunodeficiency TCR beta sequences reportedly had fewer deletions and N-nucleotide insertions.

Germline V gene lookup returns CDR1 SNHLY and CDR2 FYNNEI. With 10 bases removed from V and 1 base from J, the gap between germline ends came to 20 bases. This CDR3 comprises 16 residues. Of CVID subjects, about 14 were female and roughly 30 male, mean age approximately 41. The repertoire was sequenced with immunoSEQ multiplex PCR; TCRdb's copy has only in-frame clones and lacks some. The sample includes around 30,000 clones, none of them occurring once. This clone was picked up a small number of times. What it binds is unknown. The CDR3 end lies 3 residues beyond the end of the read and is filled in from the germline J gene.

This clonotype was obtained from a human donor with common variable immunodeficiency. This chain uses TRBV2 with TRBJ2-1, with unresolved D. Sequenced sample: peripheral blood mononuclear cells. The CDR3 spells CATKTRVLGSYNEQFF. The covered CDR3 bases are TGTGCCACAAAAACCCGGGTCCTAGGTTCCTACAATGAG. Drawing the rest from reference TRBV2 and TRBJ2-1, the complete variable domain is EPEVTQTPSHQVTQMGQEVILRCVPISNHLYFYWYRQILGQKVEFLVSFYNNEISEKSEIFDDQFSVERPDGSNFTLKIRSTKLEDSAMYFCATKTRVLGSYNEQFFGPGTRLTVL.